This is a list of T cell receptor beta chains from one sample in a study of blood T cell repertoires in COVID-19. Method: immunoSEQ multiplex PCR; TCRdb's copy keeps in-frame clones and lacks some. This sample has about 70,000 clones, with roughly 82% found just once. Material for sequencing was peripheral blood. These TCRs come from a woman older than 75 with active or convalescent COVID-19. Each CDR3 is given with its conserved first and last residue. D genes are given only for firm matches.

d_call,v_call,j_call,cdr3_aa
-,TRBV3-1/TRBV3-2,TRBJ1-1,CASSQDAGGDTEAFF
-,TRBV12-5,TRBJ1-1,CASGLAGYSDTEAFF
-,TRBV21-1,TRBJ1-3,CASSKGAQGLNGNTIYF
-,TRBV30,TRBJ1-3,CARSVGRGGSGNTIYF
TRBD1,TRBV28,TRBJ2-7,CASSNPDRGEQYF
TRBD1,TRBV10-3,TRBJ2-1,CAITATGPWHEQFF
TRBD1,TRBV7-2,TRBJ1-2,CASSRGPEGQSYGYTF
-,TRBV5-6,TRBJ1-4,CASSLFFTRSRGEKLFF
-,TRBV4-3,TRBJ2-3,CASSQRLHSTDTQYF
TRBD2,TRBV13,TRBJ2-5,CASSLGLAGRRTQYF
-,TRBV6-2/TRBV6-3,TRBJ1-1,CASSYSGRETEAFF
-,TRBV7-2,TRBJ2-1,CASSLRFSYNEQFF
TRBD2,TRBV7-9,TRBJ2-7,CASSPGRGAYEQYF
-,TRBV6-5,TRBJ2-3,CASTYFGGHTDTQYF
-,TRBV15,TRBJ1-3,CATSGSGPGNTIYF
-,TRBV5-8,TRBJ1-4,CASSSGTTNEKLFF
-,TRBV29-1,TRBJ2-3,CSVDQTGGADTQYF
-,TRBV4-3,TRBJ1-4,CASSQDPGGSKEKLFF
TRBD1,TRBV5-1,TRBJ1-3,CASSRDRGRTGNTIYF
TRBD2,TRBV11-3,TRBJ2-5,CASSRGEETQYF
TRBD1,TRBV5-4,TRBJ1-2,CASSSDRNHNYGYTF
TRBD1,TRBV10-3,TRBJ1-2,CAISLQGLTNYGYTF
-,TRBV20-1,TRBJ1-2,CSASILGQEHGYTF
-,TRBV6-4,TRBJ2-1,CASSDSGRFNEQFF
-,TRBV28,TRBJ1-5,CASSSRLYSNQPQHF
TRBD1,TRBV10-3,TRBJ1-2,CAISRDREIHGYTF
-,TRBV5-1,TRBJ2-1,CASSPHPSDSLSTKQFF
TRBD1,TRBV19,TRBJ2-3,CASSARDRGSTDTQYF
-,TRBV6-4,TRBJ1-1,CASSDSPGYTEAFF
-,TRBV7-6,TRBJ2-7,CASSFGASYEQYF
-,TRBV29-1,TRBJ1-1,CSVEDTGGDTEAFF
TRBD1,TRBV11-2,TRBJ2-5,CASKLAGGWETQYF
-,TRBV30,TRBJ1-6,CAWSEGISSPLHF
TRBD1,TRBV6-2/TRBV6-3,TRBJ1-1,CASSRDRELNTEAFF
TRBD2,TRBV6-5,TRBJ2-1,CASSRSGGAGNEQFF
-,TRBV6-5,TRBJ1-1,CASSRGSGTLPEAFF
-,TRBV9,TRBJ2-5,CASSVGGPQETQYF
-,TRBV28,TRBJ1-6,CASSGRGGSYNSPLHF
-,TRBV9,TRBJ2-5,CASSSGGLARGQETQYF
-,TRBV10-3,TRBJ1-6,CAISGGDSNSPLHF
TRBD1,TRBV5-4,TRBJ2-2,CASSEPGQRNTGELFF
-,TRBV19,TRBJ1-3,CASNPQGLSGNTIYF
-,TRBV11-2,TRBJ2-4,CASSVDRQETQYF
-,TRBV5-4,TRBJ1-5,CASSFGGGGVDINQPQHF
-,TRBV2,TRBJ1-2,CASSDKLGQDYGYTF
-,TRBV18,TRBJ2-7,CASSLFFGQSLEEYF
TRBD1,TRBV6-5,TRBJ2-1,CASSRRDRVSNEQFF
TRBD2,TRBV7-2,TRBJ2-1,CASSPERGGGSNEQFF
TRBD2,TRBV6-5,TRBJ2-7,CATGRGTEQDEQYF
TRBD1,TRBV30,TRBJ2-6,CAWSTGTGASGANVLTF
TRBD2,TRBV6-1,TRBJ2-5,CASSELAGGQETQYF
TRBD2,TRBV20-1,TRBJ2-1,CSASATSVAGNEQFF
TRBD1,TRBV7-2,TRBJ1-2,CASSSPGQGLFNGYTF